This T cell receptor (beta chain) stems from a study of shared clonotypes between healthy human individuals. Study-level points and caveats: Investigators expected sequencing depth to affect clonotype sharing among donors.

With respect to this clone: What it recognizes is unknown.

The CDR3 covers 15 residues. Trimming left V 4 bases short and J 0 bases short, with 13 bases between. The germline V gene has CDR1 KGHSH and CDR2 LQKENI. The repertoire was sequenced with immunoSEQ multiplex PCR; TCRdb's copy has only in-frame clones and lacks some. Of 2 million to 2.5 million clones in the sample, just over 90% were seen once. The sequence derives from a man in his late teens or twenties in good health. Some clones in this sample may be carry-over from other donors' samples. Sequencing was performed on naive CD4+ T cells from PBMCs. Subset meaning: CD45RA+ positively selected. This chain connects TRBV18 to TRBJ2-7, with a possible D match to TRBD1 (5 bases). CDR3 nucleotide sequence: TGTGCCAGCTCACTCGACAGACAGAGCTCCTACGAGCAGTACTTC. Its protein product is CASSLDRQSSYEQYF.